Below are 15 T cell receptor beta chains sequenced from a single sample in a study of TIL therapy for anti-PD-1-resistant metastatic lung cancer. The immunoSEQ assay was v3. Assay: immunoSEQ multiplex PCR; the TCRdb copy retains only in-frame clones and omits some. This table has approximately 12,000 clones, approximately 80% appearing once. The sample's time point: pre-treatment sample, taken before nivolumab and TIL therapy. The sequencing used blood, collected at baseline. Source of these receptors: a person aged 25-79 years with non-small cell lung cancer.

The CDR3 loop is CASSEEGGFSQNIQYF. The CDR3 coding sequence is TGCGCCAGCAGTGAGGAGGGGGGATTTAGCCAAAACATTCAGTACTTC. This rearrangement joins TRBV10-2 to TRBJ2-4, with D perhaps TRBD1 or TRBD2 (6 bases each). V dropped 2 bases and J dropped 5 bases, with 16 bases sitting between them. Germline CDR1 and CDR2: WSHSY and SAAADI. The length of the CDR3 is 16 residues.

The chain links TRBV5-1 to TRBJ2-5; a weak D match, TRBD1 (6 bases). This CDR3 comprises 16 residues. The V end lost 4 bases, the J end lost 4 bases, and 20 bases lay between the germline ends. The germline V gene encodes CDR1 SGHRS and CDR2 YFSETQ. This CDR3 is CASSQPPGTRIETQYF. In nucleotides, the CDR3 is TGCGCCAGCAGCCAACCCCCCGGGACACGTATAGAGACCCAGTACTTC.

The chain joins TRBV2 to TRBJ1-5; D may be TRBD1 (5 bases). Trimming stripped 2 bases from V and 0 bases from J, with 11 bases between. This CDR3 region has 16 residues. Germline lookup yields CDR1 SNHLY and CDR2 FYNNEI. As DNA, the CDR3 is TGTGCCAGCAGTGAACTTGGGACCGATAGCAATCAGCCCCAGCATTTT. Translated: CASSELGTDSNQPQHF.

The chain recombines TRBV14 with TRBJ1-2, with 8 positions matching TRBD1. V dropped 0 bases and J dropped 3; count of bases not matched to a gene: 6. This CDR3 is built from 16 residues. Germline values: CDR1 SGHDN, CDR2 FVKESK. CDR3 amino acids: CASSQDPQGGYYGYTF. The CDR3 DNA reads TGTGCCAGCAGCCAAGATCCACAGGGGGGGTACTATGGCTACACCTTC.

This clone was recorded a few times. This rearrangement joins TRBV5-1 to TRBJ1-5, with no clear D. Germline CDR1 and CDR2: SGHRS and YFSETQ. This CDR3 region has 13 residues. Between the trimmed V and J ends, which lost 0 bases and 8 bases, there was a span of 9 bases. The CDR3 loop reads CASSLEGMEPQHF. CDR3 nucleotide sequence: TGCGCCAGCAGCTTGGAGGGTATGGAGCCCCAGCATTTT.

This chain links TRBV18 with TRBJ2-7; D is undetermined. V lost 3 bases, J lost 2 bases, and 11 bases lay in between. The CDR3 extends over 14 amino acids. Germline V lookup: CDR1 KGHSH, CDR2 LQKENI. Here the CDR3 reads CASSPSTSTYEQYF. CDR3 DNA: TGTGCCAGCTCACCCTCAACTTCAACCTACGAGCAGTACTTC.

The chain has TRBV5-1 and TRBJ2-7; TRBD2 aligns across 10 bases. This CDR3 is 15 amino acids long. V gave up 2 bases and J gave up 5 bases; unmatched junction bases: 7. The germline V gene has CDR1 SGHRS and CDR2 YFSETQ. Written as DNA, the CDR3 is TGCGCCAGCAGCTTATTAGCGGGAGGAATCCACGAGCAGTACTTC. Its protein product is CASSLLAGGIHEQYF.

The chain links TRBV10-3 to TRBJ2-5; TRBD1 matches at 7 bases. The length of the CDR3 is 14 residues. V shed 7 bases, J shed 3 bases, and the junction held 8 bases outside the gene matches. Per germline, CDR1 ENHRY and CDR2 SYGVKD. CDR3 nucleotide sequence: TGTGCCATCAAACGAAGGGACAGTGAAGAGACCCAGTACTTC. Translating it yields CAIKRRDSEETQYF.

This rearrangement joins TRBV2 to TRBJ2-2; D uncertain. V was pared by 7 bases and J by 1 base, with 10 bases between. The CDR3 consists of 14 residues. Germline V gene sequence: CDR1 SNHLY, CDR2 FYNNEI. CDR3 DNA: TGTGCCAGCACCAGAGGAGAGAACACCGGGGAGCTGTTTTTT. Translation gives CASTRGENTGELFF.

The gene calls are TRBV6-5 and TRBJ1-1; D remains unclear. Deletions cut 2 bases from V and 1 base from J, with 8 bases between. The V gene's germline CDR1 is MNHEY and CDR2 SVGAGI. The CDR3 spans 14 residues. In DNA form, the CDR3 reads TGTGCCAGCAGTTACGAGGGCCGGAACACTGAAGCTTTCTTT. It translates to CASSYEGRNTEAFF.

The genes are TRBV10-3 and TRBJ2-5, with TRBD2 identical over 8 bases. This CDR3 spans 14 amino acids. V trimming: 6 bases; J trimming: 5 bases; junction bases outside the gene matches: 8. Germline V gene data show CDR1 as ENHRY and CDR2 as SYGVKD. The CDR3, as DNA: TGTGCCATCAGCGGAGCGGGAGATAGGGAGACCCAGTACTTC. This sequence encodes CAISGAGDRETQYF.

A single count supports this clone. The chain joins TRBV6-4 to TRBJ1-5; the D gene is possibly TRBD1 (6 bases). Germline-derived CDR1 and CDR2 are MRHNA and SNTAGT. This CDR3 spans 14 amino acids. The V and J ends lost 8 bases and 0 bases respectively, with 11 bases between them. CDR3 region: CASGPTGSNQPQHF. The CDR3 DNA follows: TGTGCCAGCGGCCCGACAGGTAGCAATCAGCCCCAGCATTTT.

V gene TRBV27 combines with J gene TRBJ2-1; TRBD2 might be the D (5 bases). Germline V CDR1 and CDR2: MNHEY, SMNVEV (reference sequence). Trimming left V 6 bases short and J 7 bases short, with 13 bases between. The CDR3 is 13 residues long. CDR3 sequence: CASSRWGVNEQFF. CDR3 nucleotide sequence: TGTGCCAGCAGCCGCTGGGGAGTGAATGAGCAGTTCTTC.

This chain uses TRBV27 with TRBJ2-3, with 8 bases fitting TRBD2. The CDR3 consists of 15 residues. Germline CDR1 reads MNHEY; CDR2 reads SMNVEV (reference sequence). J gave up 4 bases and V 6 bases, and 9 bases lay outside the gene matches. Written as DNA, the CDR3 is TGTGCCAGCAGAATCGTCGGGAGGGCAGCAGATACGCAGTATTTT. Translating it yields CASRIVGRAADTQYF.

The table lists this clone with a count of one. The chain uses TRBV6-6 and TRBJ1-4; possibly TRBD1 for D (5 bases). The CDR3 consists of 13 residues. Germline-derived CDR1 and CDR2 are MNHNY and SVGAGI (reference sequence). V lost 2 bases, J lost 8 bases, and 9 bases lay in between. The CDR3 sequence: CASSYGTGEKLFF. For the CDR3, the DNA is TGTGCCAGCAGTTACGGGACGGGAGAAAAACTGTTTTTT.